This T cell receptor beta chain was obtained from a study of identical twins. This clonotype occurred a few times. The antigen is undetermined. In germline, CDR1 is MGHRA, CDR2 YSYEKL. The CDR3 is 17 amino acids. V lost 0 bases, J lost 2 bases, and 16 bases lay in between. Unique molecular identifiers were present on the cDNA, which also gained a universal primer site by template switching. TCRdb re-called the 5' RACE reads through MiXCR, storing one row per CDR3 protein. The sample carries approximately 600,000 distinct CDR3 sequences, 7.5% to 10% recorded once. Findings of the study overall: There were fewer insertions in abundant cord blood beta clonotypes, but memory repertoires showed no such pattern. Interpretation of the results relied on cross-sectional statistical analysis and not on following the same donors.

The sample also formed part of further work on yellow fever vaccine responses in identical twins. That work states: Reportedly, the T cell response mounted by twins to vaccine seemed partly convergent, partly personalized.

The sequence was collected from a woman younger than 30 in good health. The sequenced sample was PBMCs. The chain employs TRBV4-1 and TRBJ2-5, with D perhaps matching TRBD1 (5 bases). CDR3 in amino acids: CASSQDPKGSEQETQYF. In DNA, the CDR3 is TGCGCCAGCAGCCAAGATCCTAAGGGGTCAGAGCAAGAGACCCAGTACTTC.